The following is a TCR beta chain sequence with its context. The cohort comprised adults aged roughly 18 to 95 years residing in 20 to 25 US areas. Self-reported history from a screening survey and questionnaire set each donor's cohort. A case of COVID-19 had been met by exposed participants within 2 weeks before study entry. The repertoire was sequenced with immunoSEQ multiplex PCR; TCRdb's copy has only in-frame clones and lacks some. The repertoire holds about 320,000 clones, roughly 85% seen once, with approximately 1.9% in the top ten. After removal of 5 bases from V and 4 bases from J, the junction contained 6 bases not matched to a gene. This CDR3 spans 14 amino acids. Germline CDR1 is SGHNT and CDR2 is YYREEE (reference sequence). This sample was included in a study of blood T cell repertoires in COVID-19. Study-wide context: The cDNA or gDNA used as material had been derived from T cells, B-cell-depleted T cells, or PBMCs.

The origin of this receptor is a woman aged 25-40 years who had been exposed to COVID-19. V and J are TRBV5-4 and TRBJ2-1; 7 bases map to TRBD1. The material sequenced was PBMCs or T cells enriched from blood (not recorded which). The CDR3: CASRRQGVYNEQFF. The CDR3 DNA reads TGTGCCAGCAGAAGACAGGGTGTTTACAATGAGCAGTTCTTC.